This T cell receptor (beta chain) was retrieved from a study of cytomegalovirus exposure and HLA in healthy donors. Broader study findings: TCR beta V segments were, for the most part, productive about 87% or about 30% of the time in an earlier analysis. Under in vitro conditions, three CMV-associated chains were confirmed as specific for CMV antigens.

Details on this clone: The antigen remains unidentified.

Germline-derived CDR1 and CDR2 are MNHEY and SMNVEV (reference sequence). The trim removed 7 bases at V and 6 bases at J, leaving 9 bases unmatched. The CDR3 is 14 residues long. Vbeta (60) and Jbeta (13) primers were used in the PCR. This table comes from immunoSEQ multiplex PCR, and its TCRdb copy is limited to in-frame clones, with some not included. The sample includes 150,000 to 200,000 clones, about four fifths of them seen just once. Source material: PBMCs. The source of this sequence is a woman aged 50 to 60 in good health and CMV-seronegative. This chain joins TRBV27 and TRBJ2-7; TRBD1 aligns across 10 bases. The CDR3 DNA follows: TGTGCCAGCAAGCGTTATGGACAGGGGGGCGAGCAGTACTTC. Its protein product is CASKRYGQGGEQYF.